This TCR beta chain was captured by sequencing in a study of cytomegalovirus exposure and HLA in healthy donors. Study-level points and caveats: Researchers counted roughly 150 TCR beta chains as cytomegalovirus-associated.

The trim removed 5 bases at V and 2 bases at J, leaving 2 bases unmatched. The CDR3 totals 14 residues. From germline, CDR1 is SGHTA and CDR2 FQGNSA. 60 Vbeta and 13 Jbeta primers were used in PCR. Libraries were prepared by immunoSEQ multiplex PCR; TCRdb keeps only in-frame clonotypes and omits some of them. The sample includes some 200,000 clones, 12% seen only once; the top ten take roughly 7.7%. This clone was counted between two and nine times. Its antigen is currently unknown. This sequence joins TRBV7-2 and TRBJ1-3; 8 bases fit TRBD1. The sample comprised PBMCs. This clonotype originated in a middle-aged man in good health and CMV-seropositive. The CDR3 loop is CASSKDRAGNTIYF. The CDR3 DNA reads as TGTGCCAGCAGCAAGGACAGGGCTGGAAACACCATATATTTT. The full variable domain, in which reference TRBV7-2 and TRBJ1-3 provide the parts outside the CDR3, is GAGVSQSPSNKVTEKGKDVELRCDPISGHTALYWYRQSLGQGLEFLIYFQGNSAPDKSGLPSDRFSAERTGGSVSTLTIQRTQQEDSAVYLCASSKDRAGNTIYFGEGSWLTVV.